The 30 T cell receptor beta chains presented below share a single source sample, sequenced in a study of blood T cell repertoires in COVID-19. Repertoires were generated with immunoSEQ multiplex PCR, while TCRdb's copy carries only in-frame clones and drops some. The sample has 130,000 or so clones; about 80% are singletons. The source material was peripheral blood. Receptors were obtained from a woman older than 75 with acute or convalescent COVID-19.

The CDR3: CASSLRSGQGNQPQHF. DNA for the CDR3: TGTGCCAGCAGCCTCCGTTCAGGACAGGGGAATCAGCCCCAGCATTTT. The chain is built from TRBV7-2 and TRBJ1-5; 9 bases map to TRBD1. The CDR3 has 16 amino acids. Germline values: CDR1 SGHTA, CDR2 FQGNSA. Germline trimming cut 5 bases from V and 4 bases from J; bases unmatched to any gene: 9.

The chain's CDR3 is CASRAAGTGDNQPQHF. The CDR3 nucleotides are TGTGCCAGCAGGGCAGCCGGGACAGGGGACAATCAGCCCCAGCATTTT. The chain is built from TRBV5-5 and TRBJ1-5; 10 nucleotides line up with TRBD1. CDR1 and CDR2 (germline): SGHKS, YYEKEE (reference sequence). CDR3 length: 16 residues. The V and J ends lost 5 bases and 3 bases, in that order; junction bases with no gene match: 8.

The chain is built from TRBV7-3 and TRBJ2-7; TRBD1 matches 7 bases. The CDR3 consists of 13 residues. CDR1 SGHTA and CDR2 FQGTGA come from the germline V gene. The V segment lost 2 bases and the J segment 4 bases; nucleotides outside the gene matches: 2. In DNA form, the CDR3 reads TGTGCCAGCAGCTTAGGGGGACAGTACGAGCAGTACTTC. Amino acid sequence: CASSLGGQYEQYF.

A word on this clone: Other DNA sequences in the sample encode the same CDR3. The chain has TRBV5-1 and TRBJ1-4; a possible D gene is TRBD1 (5 bases). CDR3 length equals 14 residues. V was clipped by 4 bases and J by 6 bases, with 13 bases between them. CDR1 and CDR2 from the germline V gene are SGHRS and YFSETQ. CDR3: CASSLEGVDEKLFF. The CDR3 nucleotides read TGCGCCAGCAGCCTAGAAGGGGTAGATGAAAAACTGTTTTTT. Together with reference TRBV5-1 and TRBJ1-4, the CDR3 gives the full variable domain: KAGVTQTPRYLIKTRGQQVTLSCSPISGHRSVSWYQQTPGQGLQFLFEYFSETQRNKGNFPGRFSGRQFSNSRSEMNVSTLELGDSALYLCASSLEGVDEKLFFGSGTQLSVL.

The chain has TRBV29-1 and TRBJ1-1; 7 nucleotides match TRBD1. Germline V gene lookup returns CDR1 SQVTM and CDR2 ANQGSEA. The CDR3 contains 13 residues. V lost 7 bases to trimming and J lost 1 base; unmatched junction nucleotides: 6. The CDR3 is CSGRGQPNTEAFF. The DNA for the CDR3 is TGCAGCGGGCGGGGACAGCCGAACACTGAAGCTTTCTTT.

V and J are TRBV30 and TRBJ1-5; tentative D call: TRBD1 (6 bases). CDR1 is GTSNPN, CDR2 SVGIG, per germline (reference sequence). The V end was cut by 4 bases, the J end by 9 bases, with 16 bases between. The CDR3 is made up of 13 amino acids. CDR3 loop: CAWMGAQGGPQHF. Here the CDR3 DNA reads TGTGCCTGGATGGGGGCGCAGGGTGGGCCCCAGCATTTT.

This clone was detected once. V gene TRBV3-1 (or the pseudogene TRBV3-2) combines with J gene TRBJ1-1, with D unresolved. V lost 6 bases to trimming and J lost 5 bases, with 13 bases between them. The CDR3 length is 13 residues. In germline, CDR1 is LGHDT, CDR2 YNNKEL (reference sequence). The CDR3 region is CASREKRGTEAFF. The CDR3 nucleotides are TGTGCCAGCAGAGAAAAGCGGGGAACTGAAGCTTTCTTT.

The genes are TRBV27 and TRBJ1-6, with D perhaps matching TRBD1 (6 bases). V shed 5 bases and J shed 1 base, with 21 bases lying between them. CDR3 length: 19 residues. Germline assignment: CDR1 MNHEY and CDR2 SMNVEV (reference sequence). The CDR3 DNA reads as TGTGCCAGCAGTCCGAGACGTTCTGAGGGGGTATCCTATAATTCACCCCTCCACTTT. Its translation is CASSPRRSEGVSYNSPLHF.

The chain uses TRBV5-1 and TRBJ2-3, with TRBD2 matching 8 bases. Trimming removed 0 bases from V and 0 bases from J; junction bases left unmatched: 6. Per the germline V gene, CDR1 is SGHRS and CDR2 is YFSETQ. This CDR3 region has 17 residues. In DNA form, the CDR3 reads TGCGCCAGCAGCTTGGAGTATCGCGGGGGGAGCACAGATACGCAGTATTTT. It translates to CASSLEYRGGSTDTQYF.

V and J are TRBV3-1 (or the pseudogene TRBV3-2) and TRBJ1-3; a weak D match, TRBD1 (5 bases). V was pared by 4 bases and J by 2 bases, with 15 bases between. This CDR3 contains 16 residues. Germline-derived CDR1 and CDR2 are LGHDT and YNNKEL (reference sequence). CDR3 residues: CASSPRDSLTGNTIYF. CDR3 nucleotide sequence: TGTGCCAGCAGCCCTCGGGACTCCCTCACTGGAAACACCATATATTTT.

The chain combines TRBV12-5 with TRBJ1-5, with no clear D. The CDR3 runs to 15 residues. CDR1 and CDR2 from the germline V gene are LGHNT and FRNRAP. V was pared by 5 bases and J by 0 bases, with 11 bases between. In DNA, the CDR3 is TGTGCTAGTGGTCCTGTTAGTAATAGCAATCAGCCCCAGCATTTT. Its translation is CASGPVSNSNQPQHF.

The chain joins TRBV27 to TRBJ1-2; D is perhaps TRBD1 (5 bases). The CDR3 contains 14 residues. Per germline, CDR1 MNHEY and CDR2 SMNVEV (reference sequence). V was pared by 3 bases and J by 0 bases, with 8 bases between. The CDR3 sequence: CASSLRQPNYGYTF. The DNA for the CDR3 is TGTGCCAGCAGTTTGAGACAGCCTAACTATGGCTACACCTTC.

CDR3 loop: CASIETGGFSSPLHF. DNA for the CDR3: TGTGCCAGCATCGAGACAGGGGGCTTCTCTTCACCCCTCCACTTT. The J gene is TRBJ1-6, the V gene TRBV2, with 10 bases that match TRBD1. Germline V lookup: CDR1 SNHLY, CDR2 FYNNEI. V gave up 7 bases and J gave up 9 bases; unmatched junction bases: 9. The CDR3 runs 15 residues.

V usage is TRBV19 and J usage is TRBJ1-2, with D possibly TRBD1 on 5 matching bases. The germline V gene has CDR1 LNHDA and CDR2 SQIVND (reference sequence). V dropped 3 bases and J dropped 6 bases, with 11 bases sitting between them. CDR3 size: 13 residues. The CDR3 DNA is TGTGCCAGTAGTATTCGGGGGATCCATGGCTACACCTTC. Residues: CASSIRGIHGYTF. Based on the CDR3 plus reference TRBV19 and TRBJ1-2, the full variable domain is DGGITQSPKYLFRKEGQNVTLSCEQNLNHDAMYWYRQDPGQGLRLIYYSQIVNDFQKGDIAEGYSVSREKKESFPLTVTSAQKNPTAFYLCASSIRGIHGYTFGSGTRLTVV.

V is TRBV5-8 and J is TRBJ1-1; TRBD1 matches 8 bases. CDR3 length equals 16 residues. Per the germline V gene, CDR1 is SGHTS and CDR2 is YDEGEE. Germline trimming cut 1 base from V and 4 bases from J; bases unmatched to any gene: 9. The CDR3 nucleotides are TGTGCCAGCAGCTTGATGGGACAGGCGGTAGGCACTGAAGCTTTCTTT. Translating it yields CASSLMGQAVGTEAFF.

The chain carries TRBV19 and TRBJ2-1, with 8 bases matching TRBD2. V gave up 6 bases and J gave up 1 base; unmatched junction bases: 5. This CDR3 region has 15 residues. From germline, CDR1 is LNHDA and CDR2 SQIVND (reference sequence). The CDR3 loop reads CASRSIAGSYNEQFF. CDR3 DNA sequence: TGTGCCAGTAGGAGTATAGCGGGATCCTACAATGAGCAGTTCTTC.

This chain connects TRBV12-3 or TRBV12-4 to TRBJ2-2, with TRBD1 as a possible D gene (5 bases). The CDR3 totals 13 residues. Trimming took 6 bases from V and 4 from J, leaving 9 bases between them. As DNA, the CDR3 is TGTGCCAGCAGACCGACAGCCACCGGGGAGCTGTTTTTT. Encoded protein: CASRPTATGELFF.

Turning to this clone: This sample includes further DNA sequences coding for the same CDR3. The chain employs TRBV6-2 or TRBV6-3 and TRBJ1-6; TRBD1 matches at 10 bases. Per the germline V gene, CDR1 is MNHEY and CDR2 is SVGEGT. CDR3 length equals 15 residues. V lost 5 bases, J lost 7 bases, and 5 bases stayed unmatched. For the CDR3, the DNA is TGTGCCAGCAGTCGGTCGGGACAGGGGAATTCACCCCTCCACTTT. This sequence encodes CASSRSGQGNSPLHF.

The chain carries TRBV25-1 and TRBJ2-7; D may be TRBD2 (6 bases). Trimming shortened V by 3 bases and J by 1 base, and 13 bases separated the two germline ends. CDR1 MGHDK and CDR2 SYGVNS come from the germline V gene. The CDR3 runs to 15 residues. The CDR3 DNA follows: TGTGCCAGCAGTGACCCGGGGGTCGAGTCCTACGAGCAGTACTTC. Its protein product is CASSDPGVESYEQYF.

The sample holds a few counts of this clone. The chain couples TRBV5-6 to TRBJ1-6, with 7 bases aligning to TRBD1. This CDR3 is built from 14 residues. Trimming took 7 bases from V and 7 from J; bases not matched to a gene: 8. CDR1 and CDR2 (germline): SGHDT, YYEEEE. The CDR3 reads CASQSRGRNSPLHF. CDR3 coding DNA: TGTGCCAGCCAAAGTAGGGGGCGGAATTCACCCCTCCACTTT.

The J gene is TRBJ2-7, the V gene TRBV29-1; possibly TRBD1 for D (6 bases). V lost 2 bases and J lost 5, with 7 bases in between. The CDR3 sequence is 11 residues long. Germline V gene data show CDR1 as SQVTM and CDR2 as ANQGSEA. In nucleotides, the CDR3 is TGCAGCGTTGAACAGGGGAACGAGCAGTACTTC. Residues: CSVEQGNEQYF.

The V gene is TRBV18, the J gene TRBJ2-2, with a possible D match to TRBD2 (6 bases). The CDR3 totals 17 residues. From germline, CDR1 is KGHSH and CDR2 LQKENI. Trimming stripped 3 bases from V and 5 bases from J, with 19 bases between. CDR3 protein: CASSPIQRRGKTGELFF. The CDR3 nucleotides are TGTGCCAGCTCACCGATCCAACGACGGGGGAAGACCGGGGAGCTGTTTTTT.

The CDR3 region is CATSSEQQGAADTQYF. The CDR3 coding sequence is TGTGCCACCAGCAGTGAGCAACAGGGCGCCGCAGATACGCAGTATTTT. The chain uses TRBV15 and TRBJ2-3, with a possible D match to TRBD1 (6 bases). Germline V CDR1 and CDR2: LNHNV, YYDKDF (reference sequence). There are 16 residues in the CDR3. Trimming cost V 3 bases and J 4 bases, with 17 bases left between them. Combining the CDR3 with reference TRBV15 and TRBJ2-3 gives the whole variable domain DAMVIQNPRYQVTQFGKPVTLSCSQTLNHNVMYWYQQKSSQAPKLLFHYYDKDFNNEADTPDNFQSRRPNTSFCFLDIRSPGLGDTAMYLCATSSEQQGAADTQYFGPGTRLTVL.

The chain has TRBV9 and TRBJ2-1; TRBD2 aligns across 10 bases. Germline V gene lookup returns CDR1 SGDLS and CDR2 YYNGEE. The CDR3 extends over 16 amino acids. The ends lost 0 bases at V and 4 bases at J; junction bases unmatched: 4. The CDR3 DNA reads as TGTGCCAGCAGCGTAGTCAGCGGGGGGGCTTACAATGAGCAGTTCTTC. Translating gives CASSVVSGGAYNEQFF.

This clone has just one count. The rearrangement links TRBV10-2 to TRBJ2-5; D perhaps matches TRBD2 (5 bases). CDR3 size: 13 residues. Germline V gene lookup returns CDR1 WSHSY and CDR2 SAAADI. V lost 3 bases, J lost 7 bases, and 12 bases lay in between. The CDR3: CASSDVALGTQYF. The CDR3 DNA reads as TGCGCCAGCAGTGATGTAGCGCTTGGGACCCAGTACTTC.

This clone was seen more than once but under ten times. At one end the junction does not follow the germline gene, possibly because of a read error. The chain couples TRBV19 to TRBJ1-5; D is undetermined. Germline CDR1 is LNHDA and CDR2 is SQIVND (reference sequence). The CDR3 runs to 17 residues. The CDR3 DNA sequence: TGTGCCAGTAGTATTTTGACCACCCTTTATAGCAGTCAGCCCCAGCATTTT. Residues: CASSILTTLYSSQPQHF.

This sequence joins TRBV21-1 and TRBJ2-2; TRBD1 is the table's D call, not checked against the DNA. TRBV21-1 is recorded as a pseudogene. The CDR3 is made up of 19 amino acids. The DNA for the CDR3 is TGTGCCAGCAGCAACCAGGCGGGACAGGAGACCGCGAACACCGGGGAGCTGTTTTTT. As protein: CASSNQAGQETANTGELFF.

This sequence joins TRBV4-3 and TRBJ1-2; weak D call: TRBD1 (6 bases). V gave up 0 bases and J gave up 4 bases, with 18 bases separating them. The CDR3 loop spans 17 amino acids. Germline CDR1 reads LGHNA; CDR2 reads YSLEER. The CDR3 spells CASSQDPGQPTFYGYTF. DNA for the CDR3: TGCGCCAGCAGCCAAGATCCCGGACAGCCGACCTTCTATGGCTACACCTTC.

This chain links TRBV27 with TRBJ2-3; 14 nucleotides line up with TRBD2. CDR3 size: 17 residues. J gave up 4 bases and V 7 bases, and 10 bases lay outside the gene matches. Germline-derived CDR1 and CDR2 are MNHEY and SMNVEV (reference sequence). CDR3 protein: CASIAEGLAGEPDTQYF. CDR3 sequence (DNA): TGTGCCAGCATTGCGGAGGGACTAGCGGGGGAACCAGATACGCAGTATTTT.

The chain is built from TRBV12-3 or TRBV12-4 and TRBJ1-1; TRBD1 might be the D (6 bases). There are 13 residues in the CDR3. V lost 5 bases, J lost 5 bases, and 12 bases lay in between. The CDR3 loop is CASSRGLGTEAFF. As DNA, the CDR3 is TGTGCCAGCAGTAGGGGGTTAGGTACTGAAGCTTTCTTT.